The sample holds many counts of the clone carrying this T cell receptor beta chain. Its antigen is unidentified. This specimen comes from a study of T-cell memory formation after mild COVID-19. Across the study: Largely donor-specific sequence clusters came from two donors. Study results and limitations: Confirmation of SARS-CoV-2 specificity was lacking for second-wave clones peaking day 37. Among clones contracting day 15 to 85, CD4/CD8 was balanced, whereas later expanders leaned CD4+.

TCRdb reanalysed the 5' RACE reads using MiXCR and keeps one entry per CDR3 protein. The repertoire holds 140,000 to 150,000 distinct CDR3 sequences, with around 5.8% as singletons. The specimen was PBMCs or a T cell subset sorted from them (not recorded which). The TCR originated in an adult woman who had mild COVID-19 (a few samples of this study predate the infection). Cell type and time point are not known.

In DNA, the CDR3 is TGTGCCATCAGTGTCGGACTAGCGGGAGTGACGACCGGGGAGCTGTTTTTT. Residues: CAISVGLAGVTTGELFF. The chain is built from TRBV10-3 and TRBJ2-2; 13 positions match TRBD2. The trim removed 4 bases at V and 5 bases at J, leaving 7 bases unmatched. The CDR3 has 17 amino acids. Germline-derived CDR1 and CDR2 are ENHRY and SYGVKD.